This T cell receptor (beta chain) was observed in a study of cytomegalovirus exposure and HLA in healthy donors. Overall study: From about 180 million T cells, an earlier analysis saw 117 million unique TCR beta sequences.

Notes on this clone: Its specificity is unknown.

The study's findings and limits: The majority of CMV-associated TCR beta chains were reported as apparently HLA-restricted in a later analysis. Three of the chains that were CMV-associated were confirmed in vitro to be specific for CMV antigens.

V lost 6 bases and J lost 3; bases outside the gene matches: 2. CDR1 SNHLY and CDR2 FYNNEI come from the germline V gene. The CDR3 runs to 12 residues. In the PCR, 60 Vbeta and 13 Jbeta primers were used. The assay was immunoSEQ multiplex PCR, and TCRdb's table has in-frame clones only and misses some. The sample holds about 160,000 clones, 70% to 85% seen once. The sequencing sample was made of PBMCs. The rearrangement uses TRBV2 and TRBJ2-7; 7 nucleotides match TRBD1. This sequence originates from a man aged 50-59 years in good health and CMV-seropositive. The CDR3, as DNA: TGTGCCAGCAGAGGGGACAGCTACGAGCAGTACTTC. Protein: CASRGDSYEQYF.